The 4 T cell receptor beta chains listed next were all sequenced from one sample in a study of blood T cell repertoires in COVID-19. Sequenced by immunoSEQ multiplex PCR; TCRdb stores in-frame clones only, minus some. In the table there are about 270,000 clones, approximately 88% of which are singletons. Source material: PBMCs or T cells enriched from blood (not recorded which). These receptors came from a woman in her thirties who had recovered from COVID-19.

This chain joins TRBV11-2 and TRBJ1-4; TRBD1 agrees at 8 bases. The germline V gene encodes CDR1 SGHAT and CDR2 FQNNGV. This CDR3 is 15 amino acids long. V dropped 4 bases and J dropped 8; count of bases not matched to a gene: 9. The CDR3 reads CASSSLGQAGEKLFF. The CDR3 DNA follows: TGTGCCAGCAGCTCCTTGGGACAGGCGGGGGAAAAACTGTTTTTT.

The chain combines TRBV5-4 with TRBJ2-7; 8 nucleotides line up with TRBD2. Unmatched junction bases numbered 16, after V lost 4 bases and J lost 1 base. Germline CDR1 is SGHNT and CDR2 is YYREEE (reference sequence). The CDR3 has 18 amino acids. Here the CDR3 reads CASSPTPPGLVGSYEQYF. In DNA form, the CDR3 reads TGTGCCAGCAGCCCTACCCCTCCGGGACTAGTTGGGTCCTACGAGCAGTACTTC. The whole variable domain, remainder taken from reference TRBV5-4 and TRBJ2-7, is ETGVTQSPTHLIKTRGQQVTLRCSSQSGHNTVSWYQQALGQGPQFIFQYYREEENGRGNFPPRFSGLQFPNYSSELNVNALELDDSALYLCASSPTPPGLVGSYEQYFGPGTRLTVT.

This clone was observed a few times. This chain links TRBV9 with TRBJ1-3; 9 nucleotides agree with TRBD1. There are 18 residues in the CDR3. Trimming removed 3 bases from V and 0 bases from J; junction bases left unmatched: 10. Germline V gene sequence: CDR1 SGDLS, CDR2 YYNGEE. The CDR3 here is CASSATGGVPRSGNTIYF. The CDR3 bases are TGTGCCAGCAGCGCGACAGGGGGAGTCCCTCGCTCTGGAAACACCATATATTTT.

This chain connects TRBV4-2 to TRBJ2-3; 9 nucleotides agree with TRBD1. V dropped 2 bases and J dropped 1; count of bases not matched to a gene: 7. Per germline, CDR1 LGHNA and CDR2 YNFKEQ. This CDR3 has 17 residues. This CDR3 is CASSQKNTGGGTDTQYF. Here the CDR3 DNA reads TGTGCCAGCAGCCAAAAAAATACAGGGGGCGGCACAGATACGCAGTATTTT.